This TCR beta chain was found in a study of long-term antiretroviral therapy in people with HIV. Study-wide points: Once patients were on ART, diversity went higher but still fell short of transplant donor controls. Older ART regimens were possibly in use when the blood was collected between about 2003 and 2017. Pre-ART expanded TRB clones stayed dominant throughout, though often decreasing after ART.

Turning to this clone: Its specificity is unknown.

Germline assignment: CDR1 WSHSY and CDR2 SAAADI. The CDR3 has 16 residues. Trimming took 6 bases from V and 6 from J; bases not matched to a gene: 9. immunoSEQ v3.0 was run at survey level. Repertoires were generated with immunoSEQ multiplex PCR, while TCRdb's copy carries only in-frame clones and drops some. The data contain fewer than 30,000 clones, roughly 83% of them singletons. The study drew at least one pre-ART and at least two post-ART PBMC samples from every donor. This chain links TRBV10-2 with TRBJ1-6; 9 positions agree with TRBD1. This specimen was unsorted PBMCs, taken 0.7 years before starting antiretroviral therapy. The source of this sequence is a man aged 25 to 40 with HIV. The CDR3 loop reads CASSPGTGRINSPLHF. CDR3 sequence (DNA): TGCGCCAGCAGCCCCGGGACAGGGAGGATTAATTCACCCCTCCACTTT.